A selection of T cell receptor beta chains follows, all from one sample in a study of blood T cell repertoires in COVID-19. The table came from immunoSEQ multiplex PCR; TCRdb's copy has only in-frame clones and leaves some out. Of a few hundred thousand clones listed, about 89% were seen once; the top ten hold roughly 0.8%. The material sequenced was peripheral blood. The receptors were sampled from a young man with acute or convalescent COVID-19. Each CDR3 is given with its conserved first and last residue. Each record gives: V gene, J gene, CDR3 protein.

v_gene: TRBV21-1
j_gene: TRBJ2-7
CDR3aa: CVLPGQGQVPSGGIYEQYF

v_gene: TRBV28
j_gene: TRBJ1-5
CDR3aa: CASILRQGSYSNQPQHF

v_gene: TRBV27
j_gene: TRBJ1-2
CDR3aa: CASSFTQEGYGYTF

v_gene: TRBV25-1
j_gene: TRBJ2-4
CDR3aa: CASSRGGTGGNIQYF

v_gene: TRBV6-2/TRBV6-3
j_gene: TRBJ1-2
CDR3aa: CASSQLRIYYGYTF

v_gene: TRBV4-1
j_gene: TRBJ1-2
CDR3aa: CASSQVDRVYGYTF

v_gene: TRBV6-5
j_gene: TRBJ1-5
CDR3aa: CASSTRGSGNQPQHF

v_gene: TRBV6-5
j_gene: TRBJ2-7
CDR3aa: CASSTGTPGSYEQYF

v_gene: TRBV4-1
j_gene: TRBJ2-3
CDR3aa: CASSTSDRALNTQYF

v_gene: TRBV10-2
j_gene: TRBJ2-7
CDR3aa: CASSDLDRGHEQYF

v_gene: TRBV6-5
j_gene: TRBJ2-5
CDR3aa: CATGGGAEETQYF

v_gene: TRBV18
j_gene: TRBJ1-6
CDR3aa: CASSTARGTYNSPLHF

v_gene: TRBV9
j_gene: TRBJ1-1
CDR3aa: CASSVGRNTEAFF

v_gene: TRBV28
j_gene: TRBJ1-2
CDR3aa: CASSFHPRGVLPDGYTF

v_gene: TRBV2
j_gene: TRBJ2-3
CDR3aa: CASRAWGSGGADTQYF

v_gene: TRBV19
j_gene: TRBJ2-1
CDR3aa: CASSPLGAGGRGFGEQFF

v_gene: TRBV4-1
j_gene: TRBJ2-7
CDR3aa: CASSQGGHSSYEQYF

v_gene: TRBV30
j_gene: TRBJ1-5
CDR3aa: CAWTGNSNQPQHF

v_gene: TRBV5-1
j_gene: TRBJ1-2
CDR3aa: CASSLLGAGRLRDYGYTF

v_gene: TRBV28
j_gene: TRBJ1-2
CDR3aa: CASSLIGDIGYTF

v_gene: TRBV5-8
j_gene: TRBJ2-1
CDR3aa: CASSFRGSYNEQFF

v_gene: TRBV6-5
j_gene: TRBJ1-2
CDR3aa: CASNPGRGSHGYTF

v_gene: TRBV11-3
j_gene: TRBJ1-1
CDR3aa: CASSLRGENTEAFF

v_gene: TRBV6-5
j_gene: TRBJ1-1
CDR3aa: CASSYQRRVMNTEAFF

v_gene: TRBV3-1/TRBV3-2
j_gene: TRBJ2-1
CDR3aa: CASSFSGGGEQFF

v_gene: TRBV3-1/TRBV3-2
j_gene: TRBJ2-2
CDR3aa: CASSMRLARTGELFF

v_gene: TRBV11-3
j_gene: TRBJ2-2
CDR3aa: CASSHRANTGELFF

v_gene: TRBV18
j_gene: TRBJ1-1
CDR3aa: CASSDRDRGRVGNTEAFF

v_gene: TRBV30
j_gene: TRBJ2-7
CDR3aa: CAWVKGGSYEQYF

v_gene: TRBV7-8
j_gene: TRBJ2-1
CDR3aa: CASSPTNNEQFF

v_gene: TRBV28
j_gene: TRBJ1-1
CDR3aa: CASTGQGFAEAFF

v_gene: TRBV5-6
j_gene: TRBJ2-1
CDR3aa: CASSLWAPNEQFF

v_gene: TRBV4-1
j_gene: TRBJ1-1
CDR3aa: CASSIVGGGTEAFF